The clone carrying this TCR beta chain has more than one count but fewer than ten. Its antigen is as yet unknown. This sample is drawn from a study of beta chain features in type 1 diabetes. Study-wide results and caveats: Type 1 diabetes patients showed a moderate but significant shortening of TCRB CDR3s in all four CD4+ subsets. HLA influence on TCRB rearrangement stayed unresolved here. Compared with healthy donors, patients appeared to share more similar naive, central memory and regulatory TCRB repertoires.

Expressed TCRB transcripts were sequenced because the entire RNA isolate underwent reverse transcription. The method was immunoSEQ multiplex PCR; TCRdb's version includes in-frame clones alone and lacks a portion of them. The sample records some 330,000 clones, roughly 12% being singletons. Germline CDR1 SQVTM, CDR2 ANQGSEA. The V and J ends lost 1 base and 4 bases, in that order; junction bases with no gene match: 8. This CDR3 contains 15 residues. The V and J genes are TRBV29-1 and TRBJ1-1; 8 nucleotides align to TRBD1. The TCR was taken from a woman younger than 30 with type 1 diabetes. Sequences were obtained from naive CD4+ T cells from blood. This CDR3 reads CSVEVAGGMGTEAFF. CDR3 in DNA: TGCAGCGTTGAAGTAGCAGGGGGCATGGGCACTGAAGCTTTCTTT.